This T cell receptor beta chain derives from a study of T cell changes during pregnancy in multiple sclerosis (dated by TCRdb to 2018 to 2020). Study-wide context: Changes in the T cell repertoire over the course of pregnancy were examined in this study in women with multiple sclerosis.

Its CDR3 holds 17 amino acids, cysteine through phenylalanine. The kept DNA is CDR3 alone, 51 bases in frame from the first base. At the junction V is shortened by 5 bases and J by 2 bases, with 22 bases in between. In the case of this clone: Its cognate antigen has yet to be identified. No qualities accompany the bases; no much larger clone lies one base away.

The library was prepared using the immunoSEQ multiplex PCR assay. Entries here come from immuneACCESS through TCRdb and include only in-frame sequences with V and J called. Some clones fail to appear in such tables; in the studies checked, an unresolved V gene covers under half of the shortfall, and the cause of the remainder is unknown. For this sample there are 50,000 or so clones; about 90% appear just once. Of the sample, roughly 10% falls within the top ten clones. The receptor chain draws on TRBV6-7 and TRBJ2-7; a tentative D match to TRBD2 spans 6 bases. TRBV6-7 is reported as an ORF; its role is uncertain. This clonotype was obtained from a female donor with multiple sclerosis, enrolled in a pregnancy study. The sequences come from CD8+ T cells from peripheral blood mononuclear cells, collected after pregnancy. The CDR3 loop reads CASSPCIAGREPYEQYF. The DNA sequence follows: TGTGCCAGCAGTCCCTGCATCGCTGGGCGGGAACCCTACGAGCAGTACTTC.